The 28 T cell receptor beta chains below all came from one sample that was sequenced in a study of T cell repertoires in cytomegalovirus infection. TCRdb re-called the reads with MiXCR, one entry per CDR3 protein. Of approximately 700,000 distinct CDR3 sequences listed, roughly 36% were seen once; the top ten hold 2.5% to 3.5%. Sequencing was done on a sample of PBMCs. The receptors were gathered from a human donor in good health (CMV status not recorded). Some clones in this sample may be carry-over from other donors' samples.

This clonotype has a handful of counts. The rearrangement links TRBV7-8 to TRBJ2-3, with 8 bases identical to TRBD2. Unmatched junction bases numbered 13, after V lost 2 bases and J lost 6 bases. The CDR3 loop spans 17 amino acids. Germline-derived CDR1 and CDR2 are SGHVS and FQNEAQ. The DNA of the CDR3 is TGTGCCAGCAGCTTATCCCCCCCTCCAGCGGGAGAGGATACGCAGTATTTT. It yields the protein CASSLSPPPAGEDTQYF.

This clonotype was seen more than once but under ten times. The CDR3 DNA sequence: TGTGCCAGCAGCTTCAGGGAAGAGGATGGCTACACCTTC. It translates to CASSFREEDGYTF. This chain joins TRBV7-9 and TRBJ1-2; D is perhaps TRBD1 (5 bases). In germline, CDR1 is SEHNR, CDR2 FQNEAQ (reference sequence). The length of the CDR3 is 13 residues. Trimming shortened V by 3 bases and J by 6 bases, and 11 bases separated the two germline ends. The full variable domain, rest sourced from reference TRBV7-9 and TRBJ1-2, is DTGVSQNPRHKITKRGQNVTFRCDPISEHNRLYWYRQTLGQGPEFLTYFQNEAQLEKSRLLSDRFSAERPKGSFSTLEIQRTEQGDSAMYLCASSFREEDGYTFGSGTRLTVV.

Concerning this clonotype: A much larger clone differs by one base, so this may be a read error. The genes are TRBV7-2 and TRBJ2-1, with 8 bases identical to TRBD2. The CDR3 runs to 15 residues. Germline V gives CDR1 SGHTA, CDR2 FQGNSA. In DNA form, the CDR3 reads TGTGCCAGCAGTTCAGCGGGGGACTCCTACAATGAGAAGTTCTTC. Translated, it gives CASSSAGDSYNEKFF.

This clonotype was picked up many times. The chain joins TRBV7-8 to TRBJ2-1, with TRBD2 matching 8 bases. The ends lost 5 bases at V and 8 bases at J; junction bases unmatched: 14. The CDR3 runs 16 residues. The V gene's germline CDR1 is SGHVS and CDR2 FQNEAQ. CDR3 nucleotide sequence: TGTGCCAGCAGCGTTAAGCGGGAGCTCGGGTTGGATGAGCAGTTCTTC. Encoded protein: CASSVKRELGLDEQFF. Full variable domain (outside the CDR3, taken from reference TRBV7-8 and TRBJ2-1): GAGVSQSPRYKVAKRGQDVALRCDPISGHVSLFWYQQALGQGPEFLTYFQNEAQLDKSGLPSDRFFAERPEGSVSTLKIQRTQQEDSAVYLCASSVKRELGLDEQFFGPGTRLTVL.

This clonotype was counted between two and nine times. The genes are TRBV12-3 or TRBV12-4 and TRBJ1-4, with 11 positions matching TRBD1. After removal of 6 bases from V and 2 bases from J, the junction contained 8 bases not matched to a gene. The CDR3 consists of 17 residues. CDR3 sequence (DNA): TGTGCCAGCAGACGGGACAGGGGGATCGGCACTAATGAAAAACTGTTTTTT. Translated, it gives CASRRDRGIGTNEKLFF.

The V gene is TRBV5-6, the J gene TRBJ2-7, with D possibly TRBD1 on 6 matching bases. Deletions cut 2 bases from V and 2 bases from J, with 17 bases between. This CDR3 spans 16 amino acids. CDR1 SGHDT and CDR2 YYEEEE come from the germline V gene. The CDR3 spells CASSFLQGPGAYEQYF. The DNA for the CDR3 is TGTGCCAGCAGCTTTTTACAGGGTCCTGGGGCCTACGAGCAGTACTTC.

CDR3 protein: CASSYRPGGRGTEAFF. CDR3 nucleotides: TGTGCCAGCAGTTACAGGCCCGGGGGGCGAGGGACTGAAGCTTTCTTT. The chain combines TRBV6-5 with TRBJ1-1; D is perhaps TRBD1 (6 bases). The CDR3 length is 16 residues. Trimming removed 2 bases at V and 5 bases at J, with 18 bases between. CDR1 is MNHEY, CDR2 SVGAGI, per germline.

Only a few counts were recorded for this clonotype. The chain combines TRBV6-8 with TRBJ1-4, with 8 bases lining up with TRBD1. Germline V gene lookup returns CDR1 MNHGY and CDR2 SAAAGT. This CDR3 is built from 13 residues. With 6 bases clipped from V and 8 bases from J, the junction kept 5 bases outside the gene matches. CDR3 region: CASSRTGNEKLFF. In nucleotides, the CDR3 is TGTGCCAGCAGCCGGACAGGGAACGAAAAACTGTTTTTT.

This clonotype was observed a few times. The chain couples TRBV12-3 or TRBV12-4 to TRBJ1-5; D is perhaps TRBD1 (5 bases). Trimming removed 6 bases at V and 9 bases at J, with 24 bases between. This CDR3 has 16 amino acids. The CDR3: CASSPQGADRGRPQHF. CDR3 bases: TGTGCCAGCAGCCCCCAAGGGGCAGACCGCGGGCGGCCCCAGCATTTT.

This clonotype was seen only a few times. The gene calls are TRBV7-8 and TRBJ2-7, with TRBD2 matching 9 bases. CDR1 is SGHVS, CDR2 FQNEAQ, per germline. The CDR3 loop spans 16 amino acids. The V segment lost 6 bases and the J segment 3 bases; nucleotides outside the gene matches: 12. The DNA of the CDR3 is TGTGCCAGCAGGGATGTTAGCGGGGGTAGACGCTACGAGCAGTACTTC. Amino acid sequence: CASRDVSGGRRYEQYF. The full variable domain, rest sourced from reference TRBV7-8 and TRBJ2-7, is GAGVSQSPRYKVAKRGQDVALRCDPISGHVSLFWYQQALGQGPEFLTYFQNEAQLDKSGLPSDRFFAERPEGSVSTLKIQRTQQEDSAVYLCASRDVSGGRRYEQYFGPGTRLTVT.

This clonotype has just a few counts. The chain employs TRBV7-9 and TRBJ1-5; tentative D call: TRBD1 (5 bases). The ends were cut back, 1 base at V and 7 bases at J, with 14 bases in the middle. Germline V gene sequence: CDR1 SEHNR, CDR2 FQNEAQ (reference sequence). The CDR3 is made up of 15 amino acids. CDR3 nucleotides: TGTGCCAGCAGCTTAGAAGGAAACAGGCCGCAGCCCCAGCATTTT. This gives the protein CASSLEGNRPQPQHF.

This clonotype was counted only a few times. V gene TRBV6-5 combines with J gene TRBJ2-2; maybe TRBD1 (6 bases). The CDR3 sequence is 14 residues long. Germline values: CDR1 MNHEY, CDR2 SVGAGI. Trimming cost V 5 bases and J 4 bases, with 11 bases left between them. The CDR3 DNA sequence: TGTGCCAGCAGTCCTAGGGGGACCACCGGGGAGCTGTTTTTT. It codes for CASSPRGTTGELFF.

This clonotype occurred a few times. The V and J genes are TRBV5-1 and TRBJ2-1; D ambiguous. Trimming shortened V by 5 bases and J by 7 bases, and 13 bases separated the two germline ends. The CDR3 contains 13 residues. Germline CDR1 is SGHRS and CDR2 is YFSETQ. The chain's CDR3 is CASRPLGRNEQFF. DNA for the CDR3: TGCGCCAGCAGACCGTTGGGAAGGAATGAGCAGTTCTTC.

A note on this clonotype: The junction does not match germline at one end; this may be a read error. The V call is TRBV11-1, the J call TRBJ2-1; tentatively, D is TRBD2 (5 bases). There are 13 residues in the CDR3. Germline V gene data show CDR1 as SGHAT and CDR2 as FQDESV (reference sequence). In DNA form, the CDR3 reads TGTTCCAGCAGCTTAGAGACTAACAATGAGCAGTTCTTC. Its translation: CSSSLETNNEQFF.

This clonotype was counted between two and nine times. The V call is TRBV28, the J call TRBJ1-4; D gene uncertain. Germline lookup yields CDR1 MDHEN and CDR2 SYDVKM. The CDR3 has 15 amino acids. Trimming removed 6 bases from V and 3 bases from J, with 14 bases in between. In DNA form, the CDR3 reads TGTGCCAGCAGCCCGCCCCTAGGGTCTAATGAAAAACTGTTTTTT. Translating it yields CASSPPLGSNEKLFF.

The J gene is TRBJ1-4, the V gene TRBV7-9; no clear D gene. The germline V and J ends were trimmed by 5 bases and 5 bases, with 15 bases remaining between them. The germline V gene has CDR1 SEHNR and CDR2 FQNEAQ (reference sequence). This CDR3 comprises 15 residues. Here the CDR3 DNA reads TGTGCCAGCAGCAGCCGGGATGGGTCAAATGAAAAACTGTTTTTT. The encoded protein is CASSSRDGSNEKLFF. The variable domain in full, with the rest retrieved from reference TRBV7-9 and TRBJ1-4, is DTGVSQNPRHKITKRGQNVTFRCDPISEHNRLYWYRQTLGQGPEFLTYFQNEAQLEKSRLLSDRFSAERPKGSFSTLEIQRTEQGDSAMYLCASSSRDGSNEKLFFGSGTQLSVL.

V gene TRBV5-4 combines with J gene TRBJ2-1; 10 bases align to TRBD2. The CDR3 length is 14 residues. V trimming: 4 bases; J trimming: 8 bases; junction bases outside the gene matches: 6. From germline, CDR1 is SGHNT and CDR2 YYREEE (reference sequence). This chain's CDR3 is CASSLSGRAHEQFF. CDR3 in DNA: TGTGCCAGCAGCCTGAGCGGGAGGGCCCATGAGCAGTTCTTC.

This clonotype was picked up a small number of times. The J gene is TRBJ1-5, the V gene TRBV20-1; 9 bases map to TRBD1. J gave up 7 bases and V 0 bases, and 19 bases lay outside the gene matches. Germline lookup yields CDR1 DFQATT and CDR2 SNEGSKA (reference sequence). CDR3 length equals 19 residues. CDR3 loop: CSARDSVGRWDRADQPQHF. The CDR3 DNA reads TGCAGTGCTAGAGATTCCGTCGGAAGGTGGGACAGGGCAGACCAGCCCCAGCATTTT.

This clonotype was seen a few times. In DNA form, the CDR3 reads TGCGCCAGCAGCTTGGCAGGGAAAGGCGCTGAAGCTTTCTTT. Its protein product is CASSLAGKGAEAFF. The rearrangement links TRBV5-1 to TRBJ1-1; the D gene is possibly TRBD1 (5 bases). The ends were cut back, 0 bases at V and 6 bases at J, with 12 bases in the middle. Germline V lookup: CDR1 SGHRS, CDR2 YFSETQ. The CDR3 is made up of 14 amino acids.

The chain recombines TRBV7-9 with TRBJ1-2, with TRBD1 matching 8 bases. Germline loops: CDR1 SEHNR, CDR2 FQNEAQ (reference sequence). The CDR3 sequence is 15 residues long. V shed 5 bases and J 3 bases; nucleotides not matched to a gene: 8. For the CDR3, the DNA is TGTGCCAGCAGCAACGGGACAGGTAGTTACTATGGCTACACCTTC. It specifies CASSNGTGSYYGYTF.

About this clonotype: A much larger clone is a single base away; this may be a read error. The CDR3 loop is CSSSPTGTANTEAFF. The CDR3, as DNA: TGTTCCAGCAGCCCTACCGGGACAGCGAACACTGAAGCTTTCTTT. The V and J genes are TRBV7-8 and TRBJ1-1; TRBD1 agrees at 7 bases. CDR1 SGHVS and CDR2 FQNEAQ come from the germline V gene. There are 15 residues in the CDR3.

This clonotype came up many times. This chain links TRBV7-2 with TRBJ2-1; 10 bases match TRBD2. This CDR3 spans 16 amino acids. The germline V gene encodes CDR1 SGHTA and CDR2 FQGNSA. V lost 2 bases and J lost 5; bases outside the gene matches: 6. The CDR3, as DNA: TGTGCCAGCAGCTTAAGGCCTCTAGCGGGAGACAATGAGCAGTTCTTC. It encodes CASSLRPLAGDNEQFF.

This clonotype was detected only once. This may be a read error, as it is one base from a much larger clone. This chain joins TRBV7-2 and TRBJ1-3; D is unresolved. CDR3 length: 16 residues. Germline V gene data show CDR1 as SGHTA and CDR2 as FQGNSA. CDR3 sequence: CASSLWTGTSGNTISF. CDR3 nucleotides: TGTGCCAGCAGCTTGTGGACGGGTACCTCTGGAAACACCATATCTTTT.

In its sample, this clonotype was seen many times. The chain combines TRBV28 with TRBJ1-4; D remains unclear. The germline gives CDR1 MDHEN, CDR2 SYDVKM. V was cut by 7 bases and J by 3 bases, with 6 bases left in between. The CDR3 extends over 12 amino acids. CDR3 amino acids: CASTGSNEKLFF. CDR3 nucleotide sequence: TGTGCCAGCACGGGTTCTAATGAAAAACTGTTTTTT.

The sample holds many counts of this clonotype. This chain joins TRBV7-3 and TRBJ1-1; D may be TRBD1 (5 bases). The CDR3 spans 12 residues. V was trimmed by 6 bases and J by 8 bases, leaving 13 bases between them. Germline V gene data show CDR1 as SGHTA and CDR2 as FQGTGA. The DNA for the CDR3 is TGTGCCAGCAGGGGGACGGGGACCGAAGCTTTCTTT. This gives the protein CASRGTGTEAFF.

V gene TRBV6-8 combines with J gene TRBJ2-5; TRBD2 matches at 7 bases. With V trimmed by 0 bases and J by 5 bases, 6 bases remained unmatched. The CDR3 sequence is 15 residues long. Germline CDR1 reads MNHGY; CDR2 reads SAAAGT. The CDR3 here is CASSYSRLGGETQYF. DNA for the CDR3: TGTGCCAGCAGTTACTCGAGGCTGGGAGGGGAGACCCAGTACTTC.

This clonotype was found a few times. This sequence joins TRBV11-3 and TRBJ2-1; D is undetermined. The CDR3 is made up of 13 amino acids. CDR1 SGHNT and CDR2 YENEEA come from the germline V gene. V gave up 3 bases and J gave up 8 bases, with 11 bases separating them. CDR3 protein: CASSLDPFDEQFF. The CDR3 DNA reads as TGTGCCAGCAGCTTGGACCCGTTCGATGAGCAGTTCTTC.

With regard to this clonotype: A much bigger clone sits one base away, suggesting this may be a read error. The chain links TRBV7-2 to TRBJ1-6; no reliable D call. Germline CDR1 reads SGHTA; CDR2 reads FQGNSA. The CDR3 totals 13 residues. The CDR3 loop reads CASSSLMSSPLPF. The CDR3 DNA is TGTGCCAGCAGCTCACTGATGTCATCACCCCTCCCCTTT.